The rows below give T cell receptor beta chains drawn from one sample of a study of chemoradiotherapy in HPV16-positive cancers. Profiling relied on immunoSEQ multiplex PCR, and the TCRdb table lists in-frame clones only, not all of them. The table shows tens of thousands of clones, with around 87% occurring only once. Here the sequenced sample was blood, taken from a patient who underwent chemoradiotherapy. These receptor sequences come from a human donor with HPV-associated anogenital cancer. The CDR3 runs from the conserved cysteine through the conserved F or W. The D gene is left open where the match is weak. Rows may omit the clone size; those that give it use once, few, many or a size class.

CDR3 protein: CASRLGPPSYTGELFF
CDR3 DNA: TGTGCCAGCAGACTCGGACCGCCCTCCTACACCGGGGAGCTGTTTTTT
V gene: TRBV2
D gene: NA
clone size: NA
J gene: TRBJ2-2

CDR3 protein: CAGQGSTEAFF
CDR3 DNA: TGTGCCGGTCAGGGGAGCACTGAAGCTTTCTTT
V gene: TRBV6-1
D gene: NA
clone size: few
J gene: TRBJ1-1

CDR3 protein: CSVGANYGYTF
CDR3 DNA: TGCAGCGTTGGAGCTAACTATGGCTACACCTTC
V gene: TRBV29-1
D gene: NA
clone size: NA
J gene: TRBJ1-2

CDR3 protein: CASSYRDTTQNTEAFF
CDR3 DNA: TGCGCCAGCAGCTACCGGGACACGACTCAGAACACTGAAGCTTTCTTT
V gene: TRBV5-1
D gene: NA
clone size: NA
J gene: TRBJ1-1

CDR3 protein: CSVMTGQRSPLHF
CDR3 DNA: TGCAGCGTTATGACAGGGCAGAGATCACCCCTCCACTTT
V gene: TRBV29-1
D gene: TRBD1
clone size: NA
J gene: TRBJ1-6

CDR3 protein: CASSSRVVSPLGSEQYF
CDR3 DNA: TGTGCCAGCAGCTCCCGGGTGGTCAGCCCACTGGGGTCCGAGCAGTACTTC
V gene: TRBV5-6
D gene: NA
clone size: NA
J gene: TRBJ2-7

CDR3 protein: CASSLDSGTQTQYF
CDR3 DNA: TGTGCCAGCAGCTTAGACTCGGGCACGCAGACGCAGTATTTT
V gene: TRBV7-2
D gene: NA
clone size: once
J gene: TRBJ2-3

CDR3 protein: CASSEWGKETQYF
CDR3 DNA: TGTGCCAGCAGTGAATGGGGAAAAGAGACCCAGTACTTC
V gene: TRBV25-1
D gene: NA
clone size: NA
J gene: TRBJ2-5

CDR3 protein: CASSLDGGGTSQPQHF
CDR3 DNA: TGCGCCAGCAGCTTGGATGGAGGGGGCACTTCTCAGCCCCAGCATTTT
V gene: TRBV5-1
D gene: TRBD1
clone size: NA
J gene: TRBJ1-5

CDR3 protein: CASSLDPLRVADTQYF
CDR3 DNA: TGTGCCAGCAGTTTAGACCCGCTCAGGGTTGCAGATACGCAGTATTTT
V gene: TRBV28
D gene: NA
clone size: NA
J gene: TRBJ2-3

CDR3 protein: CASSLDLLDEQFF
CDR3 DNA: TGTGCCAGCAGCTTAGACCTACTAGACGAGCAGTTCTTC
V gene: TRBV7-9
D gene: NA
clone size: NA
J gene: TRBJ2-1

CDR3 protein: CASSYPTGGGVYNEQFF
CDR3 DNA: TGTGCCAGCAGCTACCCCACAGGGGGGGGAGTCTACAATGAGCAGTTCTTC
V gene: TRBV7-8
D gene: NA
clone size: NA
J gene: TRBJ2-1

CDR3 protein: CASSIGWQNGAEAFF
CDR3 DNA: TGTGCCAGTAGTATCGGCTGGCAGAACGGGGCTGAAGCTTTCTTT
V gene: TRBV19
D gene: NA
clone size: NA
J gene: TRBJ1-1

CDR3 protein: CASSLTGGSIYNEQFF
CDR3 DNA: TGTGCCAGCAGCTTAACGGGGGGGAGTATATACAATGAGCAGTTCTTC
V gene: TRBV7-3
D gene: TRBD2
clone size: NA
J gene: TRBJ2-1

CDR3 protein: CASSFQVNTEAFF
CDR3 DNA: TGTGCCAGCAGCTTTCAGGTAAACACTGAAGCTTTCTTT
V gene: TRBV13
D gene: NA
clone size: NA
J gene: TRBJ1-1

CDR3 protein: CASSESGGGAENTEAFF
CDR3 DNA: TGTGCCAGCAGTGAATCAGGCGGGGGCGCCGAGAACACTGAAGCTTTCTTT
V gene: TRBV25-1
D gene: NA
clone size: once
J gene: TRBJ1-1

CDR3 protein: CASSAPRSGARGETQYF
CDR3 DNA: TGTGCCAGCAGCGCCCCTAGGTCAGGAGCCCGGGGAGAGACCCAGTACTTC
V gene: TRBV2
D gene: NA
clone size: NA
J gene: TRBJ2-5

CDR3 protein: CASSEEAGGQETQYF
CDR3 DNA: TGTGCCAGCAGTGAAGAAGCGGGGGGGCAAGAGACCCAGTACTTC
V gene: TRBV6-1
D gene: TRBD2
clone size: few
J gene: TRBJ2-5

CDR3 protein: CASSIQGEIYGYTF
CDR3 DNA: TGTGCCAGTAGTATACAGGGGGAAATCTATGGCTACACCTTC
V gene: TRBV19
D gene: TRBD1
clone size: few
J gene: TRBJ1-2

CDR3 protein: CASSLGAHGYTF
CDR3 DNA: TGCGCCAGCAGCTTGGGGGCCCATGGCTACACCTTC
V gene: TRBV5-1
D gene: NA
clone size: NA
J gene: TRBJ1-2

CDR3 protein: CATSMGTSYEQYF
CDR3 DNA: TGTGCCACCAGCATGGGCACTTCCTACGAGCAGTACTTC
V gene: TRBV15
D gene: NA
clone size: NA
J gene: TRBJ2-7

CDR3 protein: CSGGLKNIQYF
CDR3 DNA: TGCAGTGGGGGGCTTAAAAACATTCAGTACTTC
V gene: TRBV20-1
D gene: NA
clone size: NA
J gene: TRBJ2-4

CDR3 protein: CASCDGPDTQYF
CDR3 DNA: TGTGCCAGCTGCGATGGCCCAGATACGCAGTATTTT
V gene: TRBV7-2
D gene: NA
clone size: NA
J gene: TRBJ2-3